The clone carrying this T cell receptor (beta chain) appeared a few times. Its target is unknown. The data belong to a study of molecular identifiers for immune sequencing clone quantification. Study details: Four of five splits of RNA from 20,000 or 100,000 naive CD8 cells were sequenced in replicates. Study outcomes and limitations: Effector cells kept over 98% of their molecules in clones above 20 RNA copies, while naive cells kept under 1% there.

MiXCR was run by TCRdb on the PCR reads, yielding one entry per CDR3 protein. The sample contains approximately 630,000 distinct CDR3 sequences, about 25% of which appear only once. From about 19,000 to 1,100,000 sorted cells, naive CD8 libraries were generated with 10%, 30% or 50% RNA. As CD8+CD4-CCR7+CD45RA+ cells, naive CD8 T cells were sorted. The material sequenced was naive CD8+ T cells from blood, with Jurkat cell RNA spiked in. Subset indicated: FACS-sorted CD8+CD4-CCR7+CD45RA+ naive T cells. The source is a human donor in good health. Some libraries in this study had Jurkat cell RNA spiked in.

Written as DNA, the CDR3 is TGTGCCAGCAGCGTAGGTCGAGACGGACAGGGGGCCTACGAGCAGTACTTC. Protein: CASSVGRDGQGAYEQYF. The rearrangement links TRBV9 to TRBJ2-7; 10 bases map to TRBD1. The CDR3 has 17 residues. Trimming cost V 0 bases and J 2 bases; bases outside gene matches: 8. Germline V gene lookup returns CDR1 SGDLS and CDR2 YYNGEE. The whole variable domain, remainder taken from reference TRBV9 and TRBJ2-7, is DSGVTQTPKHLITATGQRVTLRCSPRSGDLSVYWYQQSLDQGLQFLIQYYNGEERAKGNILERFSAQQFPDLHSELNLSSLELGDSALYFCASSVGRDGQGAYEQYFGPGTRLTVT.